This passage covers 16 T cell receptor beta chains from one sample sequenced in a study of cytomegalovirus exposure and HLA in healthy donors. With 60 Vbeta and 13 Jbeta primers, the PCR was carried out. Data came from immunoSEQ multiplex PCR; TCRdb stores just in-frame clones and leaves some out. Of approximately 120,000 clones listed, over 65% were seen once; the top ten hold around 1.8%. What was sequenced was PBMCs. The receptors derive from a man aged 18 to 29 in good health and CMV-seronegative.

The chain employs TRBV11-2 and TRBJ1-1; tentatively, D is TRBD1 (5 bases). V lost 3 bases and J lost 6, with 26 bases in between. Germline values: CDR1 SGHAT, CDR2 FQNNGV. The CDR3 runs to 18 residues. CDR3 nucleotides: TGTGCCAGCAGCTTCTCCAGGGCACTCGGTATCTCCCGACCTGAAGCTTTCTTT. Its protein product is CASSFSRALGISRPEAFF.

The genes are TRBV19 and TRBJ2-1; D uncertain. The CDR3 spans 15 residues. CDR1 and CDR2 (germline): LNHDA, SQIVND (reference sequence). With 2 bases removed from V and 4 bases from J, the gap between germline ends came to 12 bases. The chain's CDR3 is CASSITLVRYNEQFF. CDR3 DNA sequence: TGTGCCAGTAGTATAACCTTAGTCCGATACAATGAGCAGTTCTTC.

The CDR3 loop reads CAINGDRAGGYTF. CDR3 bases: TGTGCCATCAACGGGGACAGGGCGGGTGGCTACACCTTC. This sequence joins TRBV10-3 and TRBJ1-2; TRBD1 matches 9 bases. The CDR3 totals 13 residues. The V segment lost 7 bases and the J segment 7 bases; nucleotides outside the gene matches: 7. In germline, CDR1 is ENHRY, CDR2 SYGVKD.

CDR3 sequence reads: CASSSPPPTDRVNTGELFF. DNA for the CDR3: TGTGCCAGCAGCTCACCCCCCCCCACCGACAGGGTTAACACCGGGGAGCTGTTTTTT. The chain recombines TRBV5-4 with TRBJ2-2; 7 bases match TRBD1. After removal of 3 bases from V and 2 bases from J, the junction contained 16 bases not matched to a gene. Germline-derived CDR1 and CDR2 are SGHNT and YYREEE (reference sequence). CDR3 length: 19 residues.

V gene TRBV2 combines with J gene TRBJ2-7; no reliable D call. Trimming removed 6 bases from V and 6 bases from J, with 21 bases in between. Per germline, CDR1 SNHLY and CDR2 FYNNEI. The length of the CDR3 is 15 residues. The CDR3 DNA reads as TGTGCCAGCAGAAGAAGAATAGCCCTGAACCCCGAGCAGTACTTC. Translation: CASRRRIALNPEQYF.

The chain recombines TRBV7-9 with TRBJ2-7; TRBD1 agrees at 10 bases. The germline CDR1 and CDR2 sequences are SEHNR and FQNEAQ (reference sequence). The CDR3 spans 17 residues. V shed 4 bases and J 6 bases; nucleotides not matched to a gene: 15. CDR3 residues: CASSSPGTGVWNSEQYF. The CDR3 DNA is TGTGCCAGCAGCTCCCCCGGGACAGGGGTTTGGAACAGCGAGCAGTACTTC.

CDR3 DNA: TGTGCCAGCGGGACATACAGGGCTCCGGAGACCCAGTACTTC. Translating it yields CASGTYRAPETQYF. The chain links TRBV7-9 to TRBJ2-5; possibly TRBD1 for D (6 bases). The germline V gene encodes CDR1 SEHNR and CDR2 FQNEAQ (reference sequence). With 8 bases removed from V and 5 bases from J, the gap between germline ends came to 18 bases. This CDR3 has 14 residues.

The genes are TRBV6-6 and TRBJ1-5; maybe TRBD1 (6 bases). V lost 5 bases, J lost 1 base, and 12 bases lay in between. From germline, CDR1 is MNHNY and CDR2 SVGAGI (reference sequence). CDR3 length equals 15 residues. CDR3 sequence reads: CASSPGVSSNQPQHF. Written as DNA, the CDR3 is TGTGCCAGCAGTCCAGGGGTATCAAGCAATCAGCCCCAGCATTTT.

This clone was observed once. This rearrangement joins TRBV11-2 to TRBJ2-1, with a possible D match to TRBD1 (5 bases). The CDR3 runs 12 residues. V lost 7 bases to trimming and J lost 9 bases, with 13 bases between them. Germline lookup yields CDR1 SGHAT and CDR2 FQNNGV. The CDR3, as DNA: TGTGCCAGCACCATCCCAACAGGTGAGCAGTTCTTC. This encodes CASTIPTGEQFF.

V is TRBV5-1 and J is TRBJ1-6, with 7 nucleotides matching TRBD1. The V gene's germline CDR1 is SGHRS and CDR2 YFSETQ. Trimming took 2 bases from V and 5 from J; bases not matched to a gene: 4. The CDR3 is made up of 15 amino acids. CDR3 loop: CASSLYRGDNSPLHF. DNA of the CDR3: TGCGCCAGCAGCTTATACAGGGGCGATAATTCACCCCTCCACTTT.

V and J are TRBV4-2 and TRBJ1-5; D is uncertain. CDR3 length equals 13 residues. The germline V gene has CDR1 LGHNA and CDR2 YNFKEQ. With 0 bases removed from V and 10 bases from J, the gap between germline ends came to 10 bases. Here the CDR3 reads CASSQDFGDPQHF. The CDR3 region has the DNA TGTGCCAGCAGCCAAGATTTCGGGGATCCCCAGCATTTT.

The chain couples TRBV6-5 to TRBJ1-5; unclear D gene. V lost 6 bases to trimming and J lost 0 bases, with 6 bases between them. This CDR3 contains 13 residues. Germline CDR1 is MNHEY and CDR2 is SVGAGI. The CDR3 DNA reads TGTGCCAGCAGCCCCCATAGCAATCAGCCCCAGCATTTT. Translating gives CASSPHSNQPQHF.

V gene TRBV10-3 combines with J gene TRBJ1-2; weak D call: TRBD1 (6 bases). CDR1 and CDR2 from the germline V gene are ENHRY and SYGVKD. Trimming took off 2 bases at V and 5 bases at J, with 12 bases between the two ends. This CDR3 has 14 residues. This CDR3 reads CAISEEGVPYGYTF. CDR3 nucleotide sequence: TGTGCCATCAGTGAGGAGGGGGTCCCTTATGGCTACACCTTC.

Details on this clone: Other DNA sequences in the same sample also yield this CDR3. V usage is TRBV4-3 and J usage is TRBJ2-3, with TRBD2 matching over 10 bases. This CDR3 contains 16 residues. The ends lost 0 bases at V and 3 bases at J; junction bases unmatched: 3. Germline CDR1 and CDR2: LGHNA and YSLEER. Written as DNA, the CDR3 is TGCGCCAGCAGCCAAGATGTAGCGGGGGGAACAGATACGCAGTATTTT. It encodes CASSQDVAGGTDTQYF.

The chain couples TRBV6-5 to TRBJ2-5; no reliable D call. The germline CDR1 and CDR2 sequences are MNHEY and SVGAGI. V lost 0 bases and J lost 2, with 10 bases in between. This CDR3 is 15 amino acids long. The CDR3 protein is CASSYSFGQQETQYF. The DNA of the CDR3 is TGTGCCAGCAGTTACTCGTTTGGTCAGCAAGAGACCCAGTACTTC.

The chain links TRBV4-2 to TRBJ1-2; D perhaps matches TRBD1 (6 bases). This CDR3 spans 13 amino acids. Germline CDR1 LGHNA, CDR2 YNFKEQ. V was cut by 3 bases and J by 9 bases, with 14 bases left in between. CDR3 residues: CASSQAGANRYTF. CDR3 coding DNA: TGTGCCAGCAGCCAGGCAGGGGCGAATCGCTACACCTTC.